This is a list of T cell receptor beta chains from one sample in a study of T-cell reconstitution after alpha-beta-depleted transplantation in children. Each CDR3 protein is one row after TCRdb ran MiXCR on the PCR reads. The table has more than 200,000 distinct CDR3 sequences, about 25% seen once. Here the sequenced sample was PBMCs, taken before TCRalphabeta/CD19-depleted stem cell transplant. These TCRs come from a girl aged 2 to 10 with Fanconi anemia, due to receive a stem cell transplant. The CDR3 runs from the conserved cysteine through the conserved F or W. The order of the fields is V gene, clone size, J gene, D gene, CDR3 DNA, CDR3 protein. The D gene is left open where the match is weak. Rows may omit the clone size; those that give it use once, few, many or a size class.

TRBV7-9	NA	TRBJ2-5	NA	TGTGCCAGCAGCTTAGAGACAGGACGAGAGACCCAGTACTTC	CASSLETGRETQYF
TRBV7-8	NA	TRBJ2-3	TRBD1	TGTGCCAGCAGCACGACAGGGGGCTATACCACAGATACGCAGTATTTT	CASSTTGGYTTDTQYF
TRBV20-1	few	TRBJ2-3	TRBD2	TGCAGTGCTAGAGACTTCCAAGCGGGAGCTGGGGATACGCAGTATTTT	CSARDFQAGAGDTQYF
TRBV20-1	many	TRBJ2-7	NA	TGCAGTGCTAGAGACATTGCCGGGATCTGGTTCGACGAGCAGTACTTC	CSARDIAGIWFDEQYF
TRBV20-1	NA	TRBJ2-7	TRBD2	TGCAGTGCTAGCCCACTAGCGGACTCCTACGAGCAGTACTTC	CSASPLADSYEQYF
TRBV20-1	many	TRBJ1-2	NA	TGCAGTGCTGGCGCAGGGAGTCACTATGGCTACACCTTC	CSAGAGSHYGYTF
TRBV6-5	many	TRBJ2-7	NA	TGTGCCAGCAGCTCCGGAGGGAGGTCCCCCTACGAGCAGTACTTC	CASSSGGRSPYEQYF
TRBV6-2/TRBV6-3	NA	TRBJ2-3	NA	TGTGCCAGCAGGACGGGGGGCGGGAAAAATACGCAGTGTTTT	CASRTGGGKNTQCF
TRBV20-1	NA	TRBJ2-7	NA	TGCAGTGCTATGGGCCCCTCCTACGAGCAGTACTTC	CSAMGPSYEQYF
TRBV9	many	TRBJ1-6	NA	TGTGCCAGCAGCGTAGTGGGGGGAAATTCACCCCTCCACTTT	CASSVVGGNSPLHF
TRBV15	NA	TRBJ2-1	NA	TGTGCCACCAGCAGAGATTATGGTCCGGGGGCTAGGGAGCAGTTCTTC	CATSRDYGPGAREQFF
TRBV29-1	many	TRBJ2-1	TRBD2	TGCAGCGTTAGCGGGAGCTACAATGAGCAGTTCTTC	CSVSGSYNEQFF
TRBV12-3/TRBV12-4	many	TRBJ2-7	NA	TGTGCCAGCAGTTTCGGAACTACCTACGAGCAGTACTTC	CASSFGTTYEQYF
TRBV7-3	NA	TRBJ2-3	TRBD2	TGTGCCAGCAGCTTCATAATTAGCGGGGGGAAAGATACGCAGTATTTT	CASSFIISGGKDTQYF
TRBV20-1	NA	TRBJ1-1	NA	TGCAGTGTATTACAGATTGAAGCTTTCTTT	CSVLQIEAFF
TRBV29-1	many	TRBJ2-7	TRBD1	TGCAGCGTAGGGACAGGGAACGAGCAGTACTTC	CSVGTGNEQYF
TRBV5-1	many	TRBJ2-7	NA	TGCGCCAGCACCCATAGCGGATCTTCCTACGAGCAGTACTTC	CASTHSGSSYEQYF
TRBV5-1	many	TRBJ2-7	TRBD2	TGCGCCAGCAGCTTGGGTTTTAGCGGGTCCTACGAGCAGTACTTC	CASSLGFSGSYEQYF
TRBV6-5	many	TRBJ2-3	NA	TGTGCCAGCAGTCGTGAACCGGGACACCCCAGCACAGATACGCAGTATTTT	CASSREPGHPSTDTQYF
TRBV7-2	many	TRBJ2-4	NA	TGTGCCAGCAGCTTAGTATTGGGGCTAGCCAAAAACATTCAGTACTTC	CASSLVLGLAKNIQYF
TRBV28	many	TRBJ2-3	NA	TGTGCCAGCAGTCAACTAGGGAGAGATACGCAGTATTTT	CASSQLGRDTQYF
TRBV20-1	many	TRBJ2-7	TRBD2	TGCAGTGGCCGGACGGGCGGGGGGGCCCAGAGCTCCTACGAGCAGTACTTC	CSGRTGGGAQSSYEQYF
TRBV6-5	many	TRBJ2-7	NA	TGTGCCAGCAGTCTCGGGACAAACACCTACGAGCAGTACTTC	CASSLGTNTYEQYF
TRBV20-1	NA	TRBJ2-7	NA	TGCAGTGCTAGCCTCGAGCAGTACTTC	CSASLEQYF